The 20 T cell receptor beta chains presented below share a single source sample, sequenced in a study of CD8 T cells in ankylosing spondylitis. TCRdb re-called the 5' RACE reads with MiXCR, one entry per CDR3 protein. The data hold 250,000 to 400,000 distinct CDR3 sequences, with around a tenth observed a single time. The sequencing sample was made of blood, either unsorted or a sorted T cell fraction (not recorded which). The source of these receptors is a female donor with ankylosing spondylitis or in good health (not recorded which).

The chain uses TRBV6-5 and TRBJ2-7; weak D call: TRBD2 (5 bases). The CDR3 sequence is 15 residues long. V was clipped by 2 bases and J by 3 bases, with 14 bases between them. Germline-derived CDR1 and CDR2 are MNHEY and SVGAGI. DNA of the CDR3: TGTGCCAGCAGTTACACGGGGTCGGCTAACTACGAGCAGTACTTC. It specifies CASSYTGSANYEQYF.

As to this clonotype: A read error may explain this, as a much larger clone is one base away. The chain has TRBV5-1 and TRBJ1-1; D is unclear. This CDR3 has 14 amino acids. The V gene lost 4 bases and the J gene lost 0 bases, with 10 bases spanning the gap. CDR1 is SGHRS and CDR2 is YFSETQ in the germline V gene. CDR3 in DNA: TGCGCCAGCAGCCCCGACGTAATGAACACTGAAGCTTTCTTT. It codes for CASSPDVMNTEAFF.

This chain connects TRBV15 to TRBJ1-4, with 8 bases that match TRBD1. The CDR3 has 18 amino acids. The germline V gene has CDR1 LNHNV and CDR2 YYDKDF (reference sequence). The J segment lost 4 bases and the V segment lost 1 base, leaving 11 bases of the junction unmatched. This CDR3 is CATSRGDLTGALNEKLFF. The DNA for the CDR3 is TGTGCCACCAGCAGAGGCGACCTGACAGGGGCTCTTAATGAAAAACTGTTTTTT.

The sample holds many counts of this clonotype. The CDR3 protein is CASSLEPTRVEKLFF. CDR3 coding DNA: TGCGCCAGCAGCTTGGAGCCAACACGGGTGGAAAAACTGTTTTTT. The chain employs TRBV5-1 and TRBJ1-4; the D is unclear. Trimming stripped 0 bases from V and 8 bases from J, with 14 bases between. The CDR3 loop spans 15 amino acids. Germline CDR1 SGHRS, CDR2 YFSETQ.

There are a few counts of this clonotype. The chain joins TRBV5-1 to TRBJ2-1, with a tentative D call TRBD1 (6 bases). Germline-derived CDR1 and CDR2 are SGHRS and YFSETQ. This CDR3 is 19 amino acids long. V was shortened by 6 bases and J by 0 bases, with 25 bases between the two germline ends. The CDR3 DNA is TGCGCCAGCACCCGAGGGCCAGGGGCTGCCTCACCCTCCTACAATGAGCAGTTCTTC. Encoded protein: CASTRGPGAASPSYNEQFF.

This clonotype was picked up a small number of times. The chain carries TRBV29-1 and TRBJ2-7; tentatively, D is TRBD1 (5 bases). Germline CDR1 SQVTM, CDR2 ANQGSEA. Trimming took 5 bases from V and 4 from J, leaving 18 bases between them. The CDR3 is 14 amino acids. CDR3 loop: CSVISSAGSYEQYF. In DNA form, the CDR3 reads TGCAGCGTTATCTCGTCGGCAGGGTCGTACGAGCAGTACTTC.

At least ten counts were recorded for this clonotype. For the CDR3, the DNA is TGTGCCAGCAGTTACTCGGAGGTATCTGGGGCCAACGTCCTGACTTTC. Protein: CASSYSEVSGANVLTF. The chain links TRBV6-5 to TRBJ2-6; weak D call: TRBD2 (5 bases). CDR1 and CDR2 (germline): MNHEY, SVGAGI. This CDR3 comprises 16 residues. Trimming left V 0 bases short and J 1 base short, with 7 bases between.

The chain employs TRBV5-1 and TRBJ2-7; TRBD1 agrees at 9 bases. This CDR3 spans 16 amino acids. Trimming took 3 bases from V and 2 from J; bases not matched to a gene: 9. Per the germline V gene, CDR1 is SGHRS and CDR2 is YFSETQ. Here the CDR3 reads CASSSDPGQGTYEQYF. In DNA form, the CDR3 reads TGCGCCAGCAGCTCGGATCCGGGACAGGGCACCTACGAGCAGTACTTC.

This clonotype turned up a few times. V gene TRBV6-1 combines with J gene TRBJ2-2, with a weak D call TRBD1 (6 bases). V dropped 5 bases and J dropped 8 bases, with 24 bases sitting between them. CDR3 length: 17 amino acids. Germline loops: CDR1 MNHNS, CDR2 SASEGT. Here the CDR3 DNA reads TGTGCCAGCAGTCAAAGACAGGAATTAAAACGTGTGGGGGAGCTGTTTTTT. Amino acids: CASSQRQELKRVGELFF.

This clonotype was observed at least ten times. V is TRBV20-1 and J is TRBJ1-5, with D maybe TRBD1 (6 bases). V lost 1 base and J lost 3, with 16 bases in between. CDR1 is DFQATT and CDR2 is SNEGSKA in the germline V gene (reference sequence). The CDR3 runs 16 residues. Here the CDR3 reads CSARAGRGGFNQPQHF. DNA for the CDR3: TGCAGTGCTAGAGCCGGCCGGGGGGGCTTCAATCAGCCCCAGCATTTT.

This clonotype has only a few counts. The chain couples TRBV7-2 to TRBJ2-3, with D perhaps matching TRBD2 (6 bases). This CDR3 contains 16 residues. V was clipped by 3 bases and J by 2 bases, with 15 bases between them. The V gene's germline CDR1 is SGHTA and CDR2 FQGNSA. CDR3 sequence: CASSFIGSGITDTQYF. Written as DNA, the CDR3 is TGTGCCAGCAGCTTCATTGGTAGCGGAATCACAGATACGCAGTATTTT.

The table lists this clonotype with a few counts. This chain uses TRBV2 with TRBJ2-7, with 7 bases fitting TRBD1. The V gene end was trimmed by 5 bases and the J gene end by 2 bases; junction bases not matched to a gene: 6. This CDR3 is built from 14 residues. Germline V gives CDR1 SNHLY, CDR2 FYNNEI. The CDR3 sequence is CASSSTGVPYEQYF. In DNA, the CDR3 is TGTGCCAGCAGTTCCACAGGGGTCCCCTACGAGCAGTACTTC.

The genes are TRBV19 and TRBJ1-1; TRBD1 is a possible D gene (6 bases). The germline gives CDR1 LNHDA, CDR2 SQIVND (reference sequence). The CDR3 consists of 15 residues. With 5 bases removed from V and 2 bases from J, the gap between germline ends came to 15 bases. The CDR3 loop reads CASSWPGQINTEAFF. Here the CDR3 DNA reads TGTGCCAGTAGTTGGCCAGGACAGATTAACACTGAAGCTTTCTTT.

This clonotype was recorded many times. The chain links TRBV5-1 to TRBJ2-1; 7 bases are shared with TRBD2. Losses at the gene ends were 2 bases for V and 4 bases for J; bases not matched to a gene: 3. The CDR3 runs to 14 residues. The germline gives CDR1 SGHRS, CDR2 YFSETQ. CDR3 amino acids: CASSLRGDYNEQFF. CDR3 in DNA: TGCGCCAGCAGCTTACGGGGGGATTACAATGAGCAGTTCTTC. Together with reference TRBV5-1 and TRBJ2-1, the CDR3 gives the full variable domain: KAGVTQTPRYLIKTRGQQVTLSCSPISGHRSVSWYQQTPGQGLQFLFEYFSETQRNKGNFPGRFSGRQFSNSRSEMNVSTLELGDSALYLCASSLRGDYNEQFFGPGTRLTVL.

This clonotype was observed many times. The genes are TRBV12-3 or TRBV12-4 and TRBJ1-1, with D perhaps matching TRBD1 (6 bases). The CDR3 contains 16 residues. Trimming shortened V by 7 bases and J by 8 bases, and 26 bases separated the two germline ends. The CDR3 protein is CASILRRQVPWGEAFF. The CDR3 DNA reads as TGTGCCAGCATCCTCAGACGACAGGTTCCCTGGGGCGAAGCTTTCTTT.

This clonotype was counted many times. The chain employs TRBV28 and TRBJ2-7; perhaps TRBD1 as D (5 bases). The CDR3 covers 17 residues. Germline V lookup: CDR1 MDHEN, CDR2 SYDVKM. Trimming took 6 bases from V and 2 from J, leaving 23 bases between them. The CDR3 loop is CASSLPPLLTATYEQYF. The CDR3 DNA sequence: TGTGCCAGCAGCCTCCCCCCCCTCTTGACAGCAACCTACGAGCAGTACTTC.

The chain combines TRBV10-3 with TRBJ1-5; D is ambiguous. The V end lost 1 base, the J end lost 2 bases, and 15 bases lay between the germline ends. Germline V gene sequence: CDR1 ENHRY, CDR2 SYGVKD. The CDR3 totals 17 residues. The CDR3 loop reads CAISEWDMGWGNQPQHF. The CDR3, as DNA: TGTGCCATCAGTGAGTGGGATATGGGGTGGGGCAATCAGCCCCAGCATTTT.

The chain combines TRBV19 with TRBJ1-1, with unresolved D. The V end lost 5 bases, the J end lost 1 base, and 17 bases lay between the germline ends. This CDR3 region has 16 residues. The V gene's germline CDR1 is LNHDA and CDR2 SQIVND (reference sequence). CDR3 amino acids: CASSLLSVASNTEAFF. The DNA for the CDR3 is TGTGCCAGTAGTCTACTAAGTGTTGCGTCGAACACTGAAGCTTTCTTT.

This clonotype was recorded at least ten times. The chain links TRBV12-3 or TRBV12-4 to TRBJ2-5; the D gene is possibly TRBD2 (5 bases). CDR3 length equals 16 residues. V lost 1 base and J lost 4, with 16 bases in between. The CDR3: CASSLVFGDLRETQYF. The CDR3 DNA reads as TGTGCCAGCAGTTTAGTTTTCGGGGATCTTAGAGAGACCCAGTACTTC.

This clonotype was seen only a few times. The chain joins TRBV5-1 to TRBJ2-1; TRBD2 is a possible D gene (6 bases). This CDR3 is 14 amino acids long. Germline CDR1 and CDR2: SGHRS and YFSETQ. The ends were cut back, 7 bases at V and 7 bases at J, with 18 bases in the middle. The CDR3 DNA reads TGCGCCAGCCGGATAAACGGGGGTACAAATGAGCAGTTCTTC. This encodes CASRINGGTNEQFF.